A single sample gave rise to the 26 T cell receptor beta chains below, sequenced in a study of long-term antiretroviral therapy in people with HIV. Assay version v3.0 of immunoSEQ was used, and it was run at survey level. Method: immunoSEQ multiplex PCR; TCRdb's copy keeps in-frame clones and lacks some. The sample records around 25,000 clones, about 80% being singletons. The specimen was unsorted PBMCs, collected 4.4 years after starting antiretroviral therapy. All receptors derive from a man aged 30 to 45 with HIV.

The chain recombines TRBV28 with TRBJ2-1; D possibly corresponds to TRBD1 (5 bases). Trimming pared 5 bases from V and 4 bases from J, leaving 9 bases between. From germline, CDR1 is MDHEN and CDR2 SYDVKM. This CDR3 spans 13 amino acids. The CDR3 region has the DNA TGTGCCAGCAGTCCGGCAGGGTACAATGAGCAGTTCTTC. Protein sequence: CASSPAGYNEQFF.

V and J are TRBV19 and TRBJ1-5; weak D call: TRBD1 (5 bases). This CDR3 comprises 16 residues. The germline V gene has CDR1 LNHDA and CDR2 SQIVND (reference sequence). Trimming pared 1 base from V and 4 bases from J, leaving 14 bases between. This CDR3 is CASSIVQGGSNQPQHF. DNA of the CDR3: TGTGCCAGTAGTATAGTGCAGGGAGGGAGTAATCAGCCCCAGCATTTT.

V and J are TRBV6-6 and TRBJ1-5; tentative D call: TRBD1 (5 bases). This CDR3 is 15 amino acids long. Trimming shortened V by 5 bases and J by 6 bases, and 17 bases separated the two germline ends. Germline CDR1 MNHNY, CDR2 SVGAGI (reference sequence). The CDR3 DNA is TGTGCCAGCAGTGATCAGGCAGGGAAGGGTCAGCCCCAGCATTTT. This encodes CASSDQAGKGQPQHF.

The CDR3 loop is CASSRTDAYEQYF. In DNA form, the CDR3 reads TGTGCCAGCAGCCGGACGGATGCCTACGAGCAGTACTTC. The chain has TRBV7-9 and TRBJ2-7; D not certain. Trimming took off 5 bases at V and 2 bases at J, with 10 bases between the two ends. The CDR3 covers 13 residues. Germline V gives CDR1 SEHNR, CDR2 FQNEAQ (reference sequence).

This chain connects TRBV27 to TRBJ1-1; D is perhaps TRBD1 (5 bases). The germline V gene has CDR1 MNHEY and CDR2 SMNVEV (reference sequence). V shed 6 bases and J shed 1 base, with 15 bases lying between them. The CDR3 contains 15 residues. Here the CDR3 DNA reads TGTGCCAGCAGCCTGGCGGGGGGACGGAACACTGAAGCTTTCTTT. This gives the protein CASSLAGGRNTEAFF.

V usage is TRBV6-5 and J usage is TRBJ1-5; D is unresolved. Germline V gene data show CDR1 as MNHEY and CDR2 as SVGAGI. Deletions cut 0 bases from V and 11 bases from J, with 17 bases between. The CDR3 has 15 residues. The CDR3 loop reads CASSYSWENVETQHF. Written as DNA, the CDR3 is TGTGCCAGCAGTTACTCGTGGGAGAACGTGGAGACCCAGCATTTT.

V usage is TRBV9 and J usage is TRBJ1-4, with D possibly matching TRBD1 (5 bases). CDR3 length: 15 amino acids. Trimming took off 3 bases at V and 8 bases at J, with 17 bases between the two ends. In germline, CDR1 is SGDLS, CDR2 YYNGEE. The CDR3 DNA follows: TGTGCCAGCAGCGCGCACGGGGGGAACGGGGAAAAACTGTTTTTT. Translating it yields CASSAHGGNGEKLFF.

The chain joins TRBV19 to TRBJ1-5; possibly TRBD1 for D (6 bases). V gave up 3 bases and J gave up 6 bases, with 12 bases separating them. This CDR3 comprises 14 residues. Germline values: CDR1 LNHDA, CDR2 SQIVND (reference sequence). CDR3 coding DNA: TGTGCCAGTAGTATCCGGGGGGCCGGTCAGCCCCAGCATTTT. This translates into CASSIRGAGQPQHF.

The chain uses TRBV7-9 and TRBJ2-1; D call uncertain. With 6 bases removed from V and 8 bases from J, the gap between germline ends came to 14 bases. Per the germline V gene, CDR1 is SEHNR and CDR2 is FQNEAQ (reference sequence). The CDR3 extends over 13 amino acids. CDR3 loop: CASSRLVDDEQFF. The DNA of the CDR3 is TGTGCCAGCAGTCGATTAGTTGATGATGAGCAGTTCTTC. Combining the CDR3 with reference TRBV7-9 and TRBJ2-1 gives the whole variable domain DTGVSQNPRHKITKRGQNVTFRCDPISEHNRLYWYRQTLGQGPEFLTYFQNEAQLEKSRLLSDRFSAERPKGSFSTLEIQRTEQGDSAMYLCASSRLVDDEQFFGPGTRLTVL.

This chain links TRBV19 with TRBJ1-5; 7 nucleotides line up with TRBD1. The CDR3 loop spans 14 amino acids. The germline CDR1 and CDR2 sequences are LNHDA and SQIVND (reference sequence). V gave up 7 bases and J gave up 7 bases; unmatched junction bases: 10. The CDR3 here is CASMGLPGGQPQHF. The CDR3 DNA is TGTGCCAGTATGGGACTTCCAGGGGGGCAGCCCCAGCATTTT.

As to this clone: A junction end diverges from the germline sequence, so it may reflect a read error. V gene TRBV6-6 combines with J gene TRBJ1-2; TRBD1 aligns across 10 bases. The length of the CDR3 is 11 residues. Germline assignment: CDR1 MNHNY and CDR2 SVGAGI (reference sequence). CDR3 sequence: CASSYQGQGHF. The CDR3 DNA reads TGTGCCAGCAGTTATCAGGGACAGGGGCACTTC.

This clone appeared once. The V gene is TRBV19, the J gene TRBJ2-7, with unresolved D. The CDR3 is 13 amino acids. Germline V gene data show CDR1 as LNHDA and CDR2 as SQIVND (reference sequence). The ends were cut back, 0 bases at V and 2 bases at J, with 5 bases in the middle. The CDR3 DNA follows: TGTGCCAGTAGTATAGAAGGACCCTACGAGCAGTACTTC. It specifies CASSIEGPYEQYF.

This clone came up a few times. The chain uses TRBV11-2 and TRBJ2-7; no firm D call. The CDR3 has 12 residues. V dropped 8 bases and J dropped 3 bases, with 11 bases sitting between them. Looked up from germline, CDR1 is SGHAT and CDR2 is FQNNGV. Here the CDR3 reads CASLDRRYEQYF. CDR3 DNA: TGTGCCAGCTTGGACCGGCGCTACGAGCAGTACTTC.

This chain joins TRBV7-7 and TRBJ2-5; D remains unclear. CDR3 length equals 12 residues. V lost 10 bases, J lost 5 bases, and 14 bases lay in between. Germline V gene sequence: CDR1 SSHAT, CDR2 FNYEAQ (reference sequence). The CDR3 sequence is CAITPQPETQYF. The CDR3 coding sequence is TGTGCCATCACCCCCCAGCCGGAGACCCAGTACTTC.

This clone was detected a few times. The chain links TRBV5-6 to TRBJ1-2; TRBD1 matches 11 bases. This CDR3 spans 14 amino acids. CDR1 SGHDT and CDR2 YYEEEE come from the germline V gene. Losses at the gene ends were 3 bases for V and 8 bases for J; bases not matched to a gene: 6. CDR3 sequence reads: CASSSGQGVRGYTF. The DNA of the CDR3 is TGTGCCAGCAGCTCGGGACAGGGGGTGCGCGGCTACACCTTC.

This clone has just a few counts. The rearrangement joins TRBV6-5 to TRBJ1-1, with unresolved D. Trimming removed 6 bases at V and 1 base at J, with 6 bases between. The CDR3 sequence is 12 residues long. Germline V CDR1 and CDR2: MNHEY, SVGAGI. The CDR3 is CASRQPNTEAFF. CDR3 sequence (DNA): TGTGCCAGCAGACAGCCGAACACTGAAGCTTTCTTT.

The genes are TRBV19 and TRBJ1-2; no reliable D call. The germline V gene has CDR1 LNHDA and CDR2 SQIVND (reference sequence). V was trimmed by 2 bases and J by 7 bases, leaving 14 bases between them. This CDR3 contains 14 residues. This CDR3 is CASSIKFQSGGYTF. CDR3 in DNA: TGTGCCAGTAGTATAAAGTTCCAGTCCGGTGGCTACACCTTC.

This sequence joins TRBV19 and TRBJ2-7, with no clear D. CDR1 and CDR2 (germline): LNHDA, SQIVND (reference sequence). V was clipped by 5 bases and J by 3 bases, with 5 bases between them. This CDR3 has 11 amino acids. The CDR3 loop is CASSLNYEQYF. DNA of the CDR3: TGTGCCAGTAGTTTAAACTACGAGCAGTACTTC.

Comments on this clone: The germline gene is not matched at one end of the junction; a read error may be the cause. The J gene is TRBJ2-7, the V gene TRBV19; TRBD1 matches at 7 bases. The CDR3 is 14 residues long. The germline CDR1 and CDR2 sequences are LNHDA and SQIVND (reference sequence). This chain's CDR3 is CASSIGGQNYEQYF. CDR3 nucleotides: TGTGCCAGTAGCATAGGGGGACAGAACTACGAGCAGTACTTC. Based on the CDR3 plus reference TRBV19 and TRBJ2-7, the full variable domain is DGGITQSPKYLFRKEGQNVTLSCEQNLNHDAMYWYRQDPGQGLRLIYYSQIVNDFQKGDIAEGYSVSREKKESFPLTVTSAQKNPTAFYLCASSIGGQNYEQYFGPGTRLTVT.

This chain connects TRBV2 to TRBJ1-2; a possible D gene is TRBD1 (5 bases). The V and J ends lost 5 bases and 8 bases respectively, with 21 bases between them. This CDR3 region has 15 residues. Germline values: CDR1 SNHLY, CDR2 FYNNEI. In DNA, the CDR3 is TGTGCCAGCAGTCTCGGGCCCAGGGAGGCGGGCGGCTACACCTTC. It codes for CASSLGPREAGGYTF. Combining the CDR3 with reference TRBV2 and TRBJ1-2 gives the whole variable domain EPEVTQTPSHQVTQMGQEVILRCVPISNHLYFYWYRQILGQKVEFLVSFYNNEISEKSEIFDDQFSVERPDGSNFTLKIRSTKLEDSAMYFCASSLGPREAGGYTFGSGTRLTVV.

The rearrangement links TRBV6-6 to TRBJ2-1; D gene uncertain. The CDR3 is 12 amino acids. With 0 bases removed from V and 6 bases from J, the gap between germline ends came to 3 bases. The V gene's germline CDR1 is MNHNY and CDR2 SVGAGI (reference sequence). This chain's CDR3 is CASSYSINEQFF. Written as DNA, the CDR3 is TGTGCCAGCAGTTACTCGATCAATGAGCAGTTCTTC.

This clone was observed once. CDR3 sequence reads: CASSVAGNRDNEQFF. The CDR3, as DNA: TGTGCCAGCAGCGTAGCAGGGAACAGGGACAATGAGCAGTTCTTC. V is TRBV9 and J is TRBJ2-1; possible D gene TRBD1, 6 bases. The CDR3 spans 15 residues. V lost 0 bases and J 5 bases, leaving 12 bases between the germline ends. CDR1 is SGDLS, CDR2 YYNGEE, per germline.

This sequence joins TRBV5-1 and TRBJ2-5; the D is unclear. This CDR3 is built from 15 residues. V shed 4 bases and J shed 6 bases, with 19 bases lying between them. Germline lookup yields CDR1 SGHRS and CDR2 YFSETQ. CDR3 amino acids: CASSPDPGPVKTQYF. The CDR3 nucleotides are TGCGCCAGCAGCCCCGACCCCGGGCCGGTTAAGACCCAGTACTTC.

The genes are TRBV27 and TRBJ2-1, with a tentative D call TRBD2 (6 bases). The germline gives CDR1 MNHEY, CDR2 SMNVEV (reference sequence). V lost 3 bases and J 1 base, leaving 10 bases between the germline ends. The CDR3 extends over 15 amino acids. Here the CDR3 reads CASSLGTRSYNEQFF. CDR3 nucleotides: TGTGCCAGCAGTTTGGGGACTCGGTCCTACAATGAGCAGTTCTTC.

The chain is built from TRBV27 and TRBJ1-1; D gene ambiguous. The length of the CDR3 is 17 residues. Trimming removed 5 bases at V and 5 bases at J, with 24 bases between. CDR1 and CDR2 (germline): MNHEY, SMNVEV (reference sequence). In nucleotides, the CDR3 is TGTGCCAGCAGTATCTACCGGCGGGGAGGGTGGGAGACTGAAGCTTTCTTT. It codes for CASSIYRRGGWETEAFF.

The chain is built from TRBV5-1 and TRBJ2-7; 10 bases line up with TRBD1. Germline V CDR1 and CDR2: SGHRS, YFSETQ. V lost 0 bases, J lost 7 bases, and 7 bases stayed unmatched. CDR3 size: 15 residues. The CDR3 protein is CASSLADRGRGEQYF. CDR3 nucleotide sequence: TGCGCCAGCAGCTTGGCCGACAGGGGGCGAGGGGAGCAGTACTTC.